Shown below are 4 T cell receptor beta chains from a single sample sequenced in a study of CD8 T cells in Susac syndrome (dated by TCRdb to about 2019). Libraries were made using the immunoSEQ multiplex PCR assay. RNA was extracted using the RNeasy kit, and roughly 0.5 to 1 microgram was reverse transcribed with random hexamers. TCRdb passed the public sequencing reads through fastp at Q25 and MiXCR, retaining productive beta sequences. Duplicate CDR3 protein sequences are folded into a single record with the most common DNA and genes. The sample has more than 95,000 distinct CDR3 sequences on record, approximately 93% of them singletons. The ten top clones hold roughly 0.29% of the sample. Material: CD8+ T cells from PBMCs. These receptors were collected from a human donor with multiple sclerosis.

CDR3 in DNA: TGTGCCAGCAGCTTAGTCGGGTCTCAAGAGACCCAGTACTTC. Amino acid sequence: CASSLVGSQETQYF. The chain recombines TRBV7-9 with TRBJ2-5; no reliable D call. Trimming pared 1 base from V and 2 bases from J, leaving 8 bases between. CDR3 length: 14 residues. CDR1 is SEHNR, CDR2 FQNEAQ, per germline (reference sequence).

The V and J genes are TRBV28 and TRBJ1-5; D is unclear. The germline gives CDR1 MDHEN, CDR2 SYDVKM. V was pared by 3 bases and J by 0 bases, with 15 bases between. This CDR3 is 17 amino acids long. Here the CDR3 reads CASSFLGDGYSNQPQHF. CDR3 bases: TGTGCCAGCAGTTTTCTCGGAGACGGCTATAGCAATCAGCCCCAGCATTTT.

This clonotype was counted a single time. The J gene is TRBJ2-7, the V gene TRBV7-9, with D possibly matching TRBD1 (6 bases). The germline CDR1 and CDR2 sequences are SEHNR and FQNEAQ (reference sequence). CDR3 length equals 17 residues. The ends were cut back, 4 bases at V and 0 bases at J, with 19 bases in the middle. Written as DNA, the CDR3 is TGTGCCAGCAGCTACCCTACAGGGCTTACGAGCTCCTACGAGCAGTACTTC. Its translation is CASSYPTGLTSSYEQYF.

The rearrangement joins TRBV28 to TRBJ1-1; 7 positions agree with TRBD1. Germline CDR1 MDHEN, CDR2 SYDVKM. The CDR3 has 15 amino acids. With 2 bases clipped from V and 11 bases from J, the junction kept 14 bases outside the gene matches. Written as DNA, the CDR3 is TGTGCCAGCAGTTTACCCCAGGGGCCAGGGGGGATTGCTTTCTTT. Translated: CASSLPQGPGGIAFF.